The sequence of this T cell receptor beta chain was determined in a study of blood T cell repertoires in COVID-19. Study as a whole: COVID-19 samples, acute and convalescent, were from the United States, Italy and Spain.

The CDR3 totals 14 residues. Unmatched junction bases numbered 4, after V lost 5 bases and J lost 3 bases. Looked up from germline, CDR1 is SGHRS and CDR2 is YFSETQ. Per the original data handling: Reference gene primer amplification yielded estimated nucleated cell counts. Some clones are missing from TCRdb's copy, which holds only in-frame ones; the method was immunoSEQ multiplex PCR. That table gives V, J and clone size, and the DNA gave D and trimming. The sample has over 95,000 clones, around 74% seen once. The specimen sequenced was peripheral blood. This TCR was sampled from a woman of 80 years or more with active or convalescent COVID-19. The chain uses TRBV5-1 and TRBJ2-1, with 8 bases fitting TRBD2. CDR3 loop: CASRERESYNEQFF. CDR3 bases: TGCGCCAGCAGAGAGCGGGAGAGCTACAATGAGCAGTTCTTC.